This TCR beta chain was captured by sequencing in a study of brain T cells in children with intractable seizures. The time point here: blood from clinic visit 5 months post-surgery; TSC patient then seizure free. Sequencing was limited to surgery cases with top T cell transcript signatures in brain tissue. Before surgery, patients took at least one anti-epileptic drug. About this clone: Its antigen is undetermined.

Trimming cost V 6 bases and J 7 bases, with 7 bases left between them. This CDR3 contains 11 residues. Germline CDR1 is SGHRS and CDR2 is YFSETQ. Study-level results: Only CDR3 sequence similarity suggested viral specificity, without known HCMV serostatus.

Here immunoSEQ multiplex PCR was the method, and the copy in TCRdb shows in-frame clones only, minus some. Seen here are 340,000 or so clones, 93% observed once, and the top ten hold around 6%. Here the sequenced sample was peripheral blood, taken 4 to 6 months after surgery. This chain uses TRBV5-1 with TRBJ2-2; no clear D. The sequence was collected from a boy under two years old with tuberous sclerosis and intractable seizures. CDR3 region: CASTLSGELFF. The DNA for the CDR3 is TGCGCCAGCACTCTCAGCGGGGAGCTGTTTTTT.